A selection of T cell receptor beta chains follows, all from one sample in a study of early T cells in non-severe SARS-CoV-2 infection. Each CDR3 protein is one row after TCRdb ran MiXCR on the 5' RACE reads. Of roughly 53,000 distinct CDR3 sequences listed, roughly an eighth are singletons. This material consisted of whole blood, taken at baseline. These receptors originate from an adult who was a healthcare worker with PCR-confirmed SARS-CoV-2 infection or an uninfected control (not recorded which). CDR3s include the opening cysteine and the closing phenylalanine or tryptophan. Fields, in order: V gene, J gene, clone size, D gene, CDR3 DNA, CDR3 protein. D genes are given only for firm matches. Only part of the rows carry a size: once, few, many, or a class if the clone is expanded.

v_gene: TRBV3-1; j_gene: TRBJ2-7; abundance: many; d_gene: TRBD2; CDR3nt: TGTGCCAGCAGGATGGCGGGAGGGGAATCCTACGAGCAGTACTTC; CDR3aa: CASRMAGGESYEQYF
v_gene: TRBV6-1; j_gene: TRBJ1-2; abundance: medium-sized; d_gene: -; CDR3nt: TGTGCCAGCAGTGATGGACCATATGGCTACACCTTC; CDR3aa: CASSDGPYGYTF
v_gene: TRBV18; j_gene: TRBJ1-1; abundance: -; d_gene: -; CDR3nt: TGTGCCAGCTCACCAGTAGCCCCGCAAGAAACTGAAGCTTTCTTT; CDR3aa: CASSPVAPQETEAFF
v_gene: TRBV28; j_gene: TRBJ1-5; abundance: few; d_gene: -; CDR3nt: TGTGCCAGCAGTTTAGCGGGGACAACCGGGCATCAGCCCCAGCATTTT; CDR3aa: CASSLAGTTGHQPQHF
v_gene: TRBV18; j_gene: TRBJ1-6; abundance: many; d_gene: -; CDR3nt: TGTGCCAGCTCACCACCGTTGGGGGACTCACCCCTCCACTTT; CDR3aa: CASSPPLGDSPLHF
v_gene: TRBV6-5; j_gene: TRBJ2-5; abundance: few; d_gene: TRBD1; CDR3nt: TGTGCCAGCCAAGGGGGCTGGGAAGAGACCCAGTACTTC; CDR3aa: CASQGGWEETQYF
v_gene: TRBV7-6; j_gene: TRBJ2-1; abundance: few; d_gene: -; CDR3nt: TGTGCCAGCAGCGAAAGGGGGGGAGGCTCCTACAATGAGCAGTTCTTC; CDR3aa: CASSERGGGSYNEQFF
v_gene: TRBV5-5; j_gene: TRBJ2-3; abundance: -; d_gene: -; CDR3nt: TGTGCCAGCAGCTTGCTGGGGGCGGATACGCAGTATTTT; CDR3aa: CASSLLGADTQYF
v_gene: TRBV20-1; j_gene: TRBJ2-1; abundance: -; d_gene: -; CDR3nt: TGCAGTGCTATCCCACCTACTTTTGACTCCAATGAGCAGTTCTTC; CDR3aa: CSAIPPTFDSNEQFF
v_gene: TRBV7-9; j_gene: TRBJ2-3; abundance: many; d_gene: -; CDR3nt: TGTGCCAGCAGCTTCCCGGTCACAGATACGCAGTATTTT; CDR3aa: CASSFPVTDTQYF
v_gene: TRBV20-1; j_gene: TRBJ2-5; abundance: many; d_gene: TRBD2; CDR3nt: TGCAGTGCTCCTGGACTAGCGGGAGTACAAGAGACCCAGTACTTC; CDR3aa: CSAPGLAGVQETQYF
v_gene: TRBV5-8; j_gene: TRBJ1-2; abundance: -; d_gene: -; CDR3nt: TGTGCCAGCAGCTTGGGTGGGACCCACTCTAACTATGGCTACACCTTC; CDR3aa: CASSLGGTHSNYGYTF
v_gene: TRBV9; j_gene: TRBJ2-7; abundance: few; d_gene: -; CDR3nt: TGTGCCAGCAGCCCAACTACCATCTCGGGGGAGCAGTACTTC; CDR3aa: CASSPTTISGEQYF
v_gene: TRBV10-2; j_gene: TRBJ1-1; abundance: many; d_gene: -; CDR3nt: TGCGCCAGTACTTCCGAAGGGGCCCCTCGGGCTTTCTTT; CDR3aa: CASTSEGAPRAFF
v_gene: TRBV2; j_gene: TRBJ2-5; abundance: -; d_gene: TRBD1; CDR3nt: TGTGCCAGCAGCAATACAGGGGGCGGAGAGACCCAGTACTTC; CDR3aa: CASSNTGGGETQYF
v_gene: TRBV7-3; j_gene: TRBJ2-3; abundance: few; d_gene: -; CDR3nt: TGTGCCAGCAGCTTAAGAGGACTTAGCACAGATACGCAGTATTTT; CDR3aa: CASSLRGLSTDTQYF
v_gene: TRBV13; j_gene: TRBJ2-5; abundance: -; d_gene: -; CDR3nt: TGTGCCAGCAGCTTAGAGGGGGACTCCGAAGAAGGGGGGACCCAGTACTTC; CDR3aa: CASSLEGDSEEGGTQYF
v_gene: TRBV4-2; j_gene: TRBJ2-3; abundance: many; d_gene: TRBD2; CDR3nt: TGTGCCAGCAGGGACCCAACTAGCGGGAGAGGTGCAGATACGCAGTATTTT; CDR3aa: CASRDPTSGRGADTQYF
v_gene: TRBV2; j_gene: TRBJ1-2; abundance: few; d_gene: TRBD1; CDR3nt: TGTGCCAGCAGTGAGGCAGGGGGCTATGGCTACACCTTC; CDR3aa: CASSEAGGYGYTF